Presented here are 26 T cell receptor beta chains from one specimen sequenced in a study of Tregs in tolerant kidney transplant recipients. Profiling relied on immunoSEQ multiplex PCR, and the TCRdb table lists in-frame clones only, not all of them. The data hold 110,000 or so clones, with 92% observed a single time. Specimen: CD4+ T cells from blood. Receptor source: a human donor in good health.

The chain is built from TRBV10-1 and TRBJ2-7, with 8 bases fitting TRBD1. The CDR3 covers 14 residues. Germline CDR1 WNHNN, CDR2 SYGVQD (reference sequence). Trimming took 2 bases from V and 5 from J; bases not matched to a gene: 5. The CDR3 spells CASSENQGADEQYF. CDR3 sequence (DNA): TGCGCCAGCAGTGAGAATCAGGGGGCAGACGAGCAGTACTTC.

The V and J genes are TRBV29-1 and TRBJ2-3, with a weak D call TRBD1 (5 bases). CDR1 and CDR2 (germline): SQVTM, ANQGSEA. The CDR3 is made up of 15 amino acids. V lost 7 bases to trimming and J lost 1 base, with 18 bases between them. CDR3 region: CSAGAPGSGTDTQYF. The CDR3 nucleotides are TGCAGCGCTGGGGCCCCAGGGTCTGGCACAGATACGCAGTATTTT.

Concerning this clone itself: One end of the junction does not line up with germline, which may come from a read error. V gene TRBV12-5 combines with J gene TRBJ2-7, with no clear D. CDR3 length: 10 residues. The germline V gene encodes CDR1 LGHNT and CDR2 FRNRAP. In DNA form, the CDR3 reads TGCCTGGGCCTTTGCTACGAGCAGTACTTC. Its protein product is CLGLCYEQYF. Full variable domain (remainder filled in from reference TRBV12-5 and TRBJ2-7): DARVTQTPRHKVTEMGQEVTMRCQPILGHNTVFWYRQTMMQGLELLAYFRNRAPLDDSGMPKDRFSAEMPDATLATLKIQPSEPRDSAVYFCLGLCYEQYFGPGTRLTVT.

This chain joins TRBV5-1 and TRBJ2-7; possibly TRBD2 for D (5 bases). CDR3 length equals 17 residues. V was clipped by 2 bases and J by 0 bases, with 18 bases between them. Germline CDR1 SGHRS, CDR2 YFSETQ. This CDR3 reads CASSFREVEVGSYEQYF. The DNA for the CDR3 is TGCGCCAGCAGCTTCCGGGAAGTGGAGGTGGGCTCCTACGAGCAGTACTTC.

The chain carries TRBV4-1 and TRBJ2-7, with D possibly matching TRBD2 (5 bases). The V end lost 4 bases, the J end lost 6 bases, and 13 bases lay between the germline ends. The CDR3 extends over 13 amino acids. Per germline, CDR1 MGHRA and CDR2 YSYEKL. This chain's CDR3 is CASSPFWRSEQYF. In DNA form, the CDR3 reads TGCGCCAGCAGCCCGTTCTGGAGGAGCGAGCAGTACTTC.

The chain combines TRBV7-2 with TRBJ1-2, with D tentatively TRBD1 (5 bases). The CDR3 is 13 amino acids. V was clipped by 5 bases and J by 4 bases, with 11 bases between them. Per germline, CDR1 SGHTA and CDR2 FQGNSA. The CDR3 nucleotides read TGTGCCAGCAGCCTTCAGGGTGGCTATGGCTACACCTTC. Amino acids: CASSLQGGYGYTF.

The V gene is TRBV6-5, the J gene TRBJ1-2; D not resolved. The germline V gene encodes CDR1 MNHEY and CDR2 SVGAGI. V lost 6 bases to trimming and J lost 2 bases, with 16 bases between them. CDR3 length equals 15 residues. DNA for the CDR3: TGTGCCAGCAGCCTAGGGTGGACGGCCAACTATGGCTACACCTTC. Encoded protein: CASSLGWTANYGYTF.

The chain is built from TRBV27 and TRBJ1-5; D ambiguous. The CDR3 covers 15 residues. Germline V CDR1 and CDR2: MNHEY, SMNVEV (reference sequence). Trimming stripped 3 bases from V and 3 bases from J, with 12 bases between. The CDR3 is CASSLARAINQPQHF. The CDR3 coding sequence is TGTGCCAGCAGTTTGGCCCGGGCCATCAATCAGCCCCAGCATTTT.

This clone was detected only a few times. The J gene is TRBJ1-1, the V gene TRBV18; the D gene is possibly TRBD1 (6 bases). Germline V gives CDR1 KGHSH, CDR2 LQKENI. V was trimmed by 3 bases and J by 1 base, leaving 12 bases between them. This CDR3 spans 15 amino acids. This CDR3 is CASSPRGQSNTEAFF. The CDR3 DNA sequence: TGTGCCAGCTCACCCCGAGGACAGTCGAACACTGAAGCTTTCTTT.

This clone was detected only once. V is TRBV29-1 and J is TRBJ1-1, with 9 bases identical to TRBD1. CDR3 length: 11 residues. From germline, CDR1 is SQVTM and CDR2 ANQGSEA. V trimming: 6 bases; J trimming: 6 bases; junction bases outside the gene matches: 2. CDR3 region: CSVQGASEAFF. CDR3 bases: TGCAGCGTACAGGGGGCGTCTGAAGCTTTCTTT.

The CDR3 loop reads CSVEEVGPLFYTF. CDR3 sequence (DNA): TGCAGCGTTGAAGAAGTAGGGCCGCTTTTCTACACCTTC. This chain uses TRBV29-1 with TRBJ1-2, with unresolved D. Germline values: CDR1 SQVTM, CDR2 ANQGSEA. V lost 0 bases, J lost 10 bases, and 15 bases lay in between. The CDR3 has 13 amino acids.

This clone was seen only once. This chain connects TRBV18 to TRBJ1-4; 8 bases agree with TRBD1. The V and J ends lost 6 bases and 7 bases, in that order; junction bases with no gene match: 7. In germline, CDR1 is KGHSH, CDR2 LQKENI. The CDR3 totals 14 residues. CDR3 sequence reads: CASSEGQAGEKLFF. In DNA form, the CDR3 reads TGTGCCAGCTCCGAGGGACAGGCCGGTGAAAAACTGTTTTTT.

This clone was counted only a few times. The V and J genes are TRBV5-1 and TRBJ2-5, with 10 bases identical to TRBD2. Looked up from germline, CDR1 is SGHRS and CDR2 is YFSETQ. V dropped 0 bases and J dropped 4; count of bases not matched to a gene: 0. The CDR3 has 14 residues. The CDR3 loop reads CASSLGTSGETQYF. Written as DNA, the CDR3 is TGCGCCAGCAGCTTGGGGACTAGCGGAGAGACCCAGTACTTC.

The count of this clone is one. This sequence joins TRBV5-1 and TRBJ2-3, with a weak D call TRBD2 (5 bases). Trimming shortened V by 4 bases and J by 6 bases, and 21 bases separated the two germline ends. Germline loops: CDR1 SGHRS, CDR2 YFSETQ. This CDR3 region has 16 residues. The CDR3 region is CASSQARRAGLDTQYF. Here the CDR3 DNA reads TGCGCCAGCAGCCAAGCCCGGCGGGCTGGGTTGGATACGCAGTATTTT.

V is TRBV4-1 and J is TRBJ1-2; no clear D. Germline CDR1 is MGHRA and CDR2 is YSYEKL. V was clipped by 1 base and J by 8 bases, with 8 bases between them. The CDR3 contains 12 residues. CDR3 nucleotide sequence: TGCGCCAGCAGCCAAGTTTGGCAGGGCTACACCTTC. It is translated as CASSQVWQGYTF.

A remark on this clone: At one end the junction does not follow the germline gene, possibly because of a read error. The DNA for the CDR3 is TGTGCTAGCAGCTTAAGTCCTGATTACGAGCAGTACTTC. It is translated as CASSLSPDYEQYF. V and J are TRBV7-7 and TRBJ2-7; D remains unclear. Per germline, CDR1 SSHAT and CDR2 FNYEAQ (reference sequence). This CDR3 has 13 residues.

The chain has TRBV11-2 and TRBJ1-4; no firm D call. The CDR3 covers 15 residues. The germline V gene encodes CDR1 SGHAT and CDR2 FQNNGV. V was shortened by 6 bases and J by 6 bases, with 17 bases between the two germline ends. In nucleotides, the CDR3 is TGTGCCAGCAGTTCTGATGCCCGGGGTTATGAAAAACTGTTTTTT. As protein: CASSSDARGYEKLFF.

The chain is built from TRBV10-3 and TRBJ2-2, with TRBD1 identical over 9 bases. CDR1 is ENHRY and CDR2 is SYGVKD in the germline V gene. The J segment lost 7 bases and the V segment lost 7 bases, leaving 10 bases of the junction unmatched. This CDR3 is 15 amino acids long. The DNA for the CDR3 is TGTGCCATCACCCCCGGGACAGGGACGATCGGGGAGCTGTTTTTT. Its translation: CAITPGTGTIGELFF.

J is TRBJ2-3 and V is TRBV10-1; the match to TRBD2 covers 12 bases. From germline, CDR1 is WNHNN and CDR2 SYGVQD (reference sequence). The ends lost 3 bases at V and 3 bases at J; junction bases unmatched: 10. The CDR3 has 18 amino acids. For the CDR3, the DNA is TGCGCCAGCAGTGACCCTAGCGGGAGGGCCGGGGATACAGATACGCAGTATTTT. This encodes CASSDPSGRAGDTDTQYF.

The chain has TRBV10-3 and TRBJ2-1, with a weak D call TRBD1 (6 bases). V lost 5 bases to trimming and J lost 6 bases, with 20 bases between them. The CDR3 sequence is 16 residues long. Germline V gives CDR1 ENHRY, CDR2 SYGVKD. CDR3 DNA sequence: TGTGCCATCAGTCCCCTAATAGGGGGAGTGAGCAATGAGCAGTTCTTC. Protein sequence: CAISPLIGGVSNEQFF.

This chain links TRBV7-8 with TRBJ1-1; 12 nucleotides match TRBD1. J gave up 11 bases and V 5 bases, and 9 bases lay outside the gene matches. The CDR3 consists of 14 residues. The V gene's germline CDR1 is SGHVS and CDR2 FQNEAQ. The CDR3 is CASSPRDRGRDAFF. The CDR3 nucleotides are TGTGCCAGCAGCCCTCGGGACAGGGGGCGCGACGCTTTCTTT.

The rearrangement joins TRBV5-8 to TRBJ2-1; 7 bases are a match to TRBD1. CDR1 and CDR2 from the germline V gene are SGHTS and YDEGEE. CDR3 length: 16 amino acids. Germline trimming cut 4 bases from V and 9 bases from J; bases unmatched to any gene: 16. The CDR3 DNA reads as TGTGCCAGCAGCGCAGGACAGGTGATCGGTGTAGGTGAGCAGTTCTTC. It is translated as CASSAGQVIGVGEQFF.

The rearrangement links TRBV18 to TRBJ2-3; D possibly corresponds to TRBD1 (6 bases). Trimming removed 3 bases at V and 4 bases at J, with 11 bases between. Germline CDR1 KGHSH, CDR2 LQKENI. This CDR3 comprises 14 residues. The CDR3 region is CASSPQGKADTQYF. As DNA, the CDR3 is TGTGCCAGCTCACCTCAGGGGAAGGCAGATACGCAGTATTTT.

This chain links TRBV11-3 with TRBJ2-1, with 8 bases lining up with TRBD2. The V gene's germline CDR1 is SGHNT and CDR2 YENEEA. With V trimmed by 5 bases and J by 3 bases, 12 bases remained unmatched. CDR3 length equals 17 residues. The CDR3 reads CASSNSPTSGYYNEQFF. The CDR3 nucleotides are TGTGCCAGCAGCAATTCACCAACTAGCGGCTACTACAATGAGCAGTTCTTC.

The chain's CDR3 is CASSEYGSQETQYF. As DNA, the CDR3 is TGTGCCAGCAGTGAATATGGGTCTCAAGAGACCCAGTACTTC. The chain carries TRBV6-1 and TRBJ2-5; no clear D gene. V lost 2 bases, J lost 2 bases, and 9 bases lay in between. This CDR3 is 14 amino acids long. Germline CDR1 reads MNHNS; CDR2 reads SASEGT.

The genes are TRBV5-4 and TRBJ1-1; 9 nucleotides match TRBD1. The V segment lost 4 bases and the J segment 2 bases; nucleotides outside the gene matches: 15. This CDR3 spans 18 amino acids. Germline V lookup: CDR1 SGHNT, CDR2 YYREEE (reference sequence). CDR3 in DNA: TGTGCCAGCAGCCCCCAAGGTAGGACAGGGGCCTTCAACACTGAAGCTTTCTTT. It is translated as CASSPQGRTGAFNTEAFF.